Listed here is a single TCR beta chain. This CDR3 region has 14 residues. J was trimmed by 8 bases and V by 7 bases; bases with no gene match: 12. From germline, CDR1 is SNHLY and CDR2 FYNNEI. The source of the sample is a study of blood T cell repertoires in COVID-19. Original handling: Amplification of reference gene primers provided the estimated nucleated cell counts. Data came from immunoSEQ multiplex PCR; TCRdb stores just in-frame clones and leaves some out. That table supplies the V and J calls and clone size; D and trimming were determined from the DNA. This table has more than 110,000 clones, roughly 80% appearing once.

This receptor was obtained from a woman aged 45-60 years with active or convalescent COVID-19. The chain carries TRBV2 and TRBJ1-2, with 8 bases matching TRBD1. Material for sequencing was peripheral blood. DNA of the CDR3: TGTGCCAGCAAAATCCGACAGGGGTTAGGAGGCTACACCTTC. Residues: CASKIRQGLGGYTF.